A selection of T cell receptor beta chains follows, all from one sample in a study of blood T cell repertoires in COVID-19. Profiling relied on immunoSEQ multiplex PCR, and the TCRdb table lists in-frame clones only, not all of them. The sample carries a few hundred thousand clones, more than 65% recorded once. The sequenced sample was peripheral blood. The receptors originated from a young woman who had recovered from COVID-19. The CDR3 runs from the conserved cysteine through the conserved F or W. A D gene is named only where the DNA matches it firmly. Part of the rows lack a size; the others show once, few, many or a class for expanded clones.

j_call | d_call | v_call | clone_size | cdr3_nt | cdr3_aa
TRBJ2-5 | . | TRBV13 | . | TGTGCCAGCAGCTTATCCCCTACGGCCTCAGGGCGGGAGACCCAGTACTTC | CASSLSPTASGRETQYF
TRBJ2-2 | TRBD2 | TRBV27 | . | TGTGCCAGCAGTTTGGGCGGGAGGGCCCCCGGGGAGCTGTTTTTT | CASSLGGRAPGELFF
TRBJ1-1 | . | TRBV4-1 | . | TGCGCCAGCAGCCAAGGGAGAGGGCGCGGCACTGAAGCTTTCTTT | CASSQGRGRGTEAFF
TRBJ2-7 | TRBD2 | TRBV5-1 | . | TGCGCCAGCAGCCCCAGTGGACTAGCGGGACCCAGAGCCGGCGAGCAGTACTTC | CASSPSGLAGPRAGEQYF
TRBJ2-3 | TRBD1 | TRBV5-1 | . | TGCGCCAGCAGCTCGACAGGGTTACCCACAGATACGCAGTATTTT | CASSSTGLPTDTQYF
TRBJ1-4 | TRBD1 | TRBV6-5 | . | TGTGCCAGCAGTTACTCGACAGGGGACGTCGAAAAACTGTTTTTT | CASSYSTGDVEKLFF
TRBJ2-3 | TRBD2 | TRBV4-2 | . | TGTGCCAGCAGCCAAGATTATGGACTAGCGGACGCAATCACAGATACGCAGTATTTT | CASSQDYGLADAITDTQYF
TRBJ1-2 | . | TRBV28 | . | TGTGCCAGCAGTCCCCCACGACGGGGCTATGGCTACACCTTC | CASSPPRRGYGYTF
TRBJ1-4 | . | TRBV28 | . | TGTGCCAGCAAAAGGGGTACCGAAAAACTGTTTTTT | CASKRGTEKLFF
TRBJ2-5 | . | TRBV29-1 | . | TGCAGCGTTGTCCCTGAAGGGGGCCAAGAGACCCAGTACTTC | CSVVPEGGQETQYF
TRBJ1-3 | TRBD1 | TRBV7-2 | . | TGTGCCAGCAGCTCACAGGGGGCTGGAAACACCATATATTTT | CASSSQGAGNTIYF
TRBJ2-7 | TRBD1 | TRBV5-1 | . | TGCGCCAGCAGCTCCCCGGGACAGGGGGCTTACGAGCAGTACTTC | CASSSPGQGAYEQYF
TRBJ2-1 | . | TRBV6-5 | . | TGTGCCAGCAGTTACAGCGGGTACAATGAGCAGTTCTTC | CASSYSGYNEQFF
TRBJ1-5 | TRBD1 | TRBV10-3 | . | TGTGCCATCAGTATCCAGGGGGATCAGCCCCAGCATTTT | CAISIQGDQPQHF
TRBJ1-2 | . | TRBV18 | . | TGTGCCAGCTCATATTACAGGGCCGATGGCTACACCTTC | CASSYYRADGYTF
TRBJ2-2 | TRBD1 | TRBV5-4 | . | TGTGCCAGCAGCTCGGGACAGGCCCGAGGCGGGGAGCTGTTTTTT | CASSSGQARGGELFF
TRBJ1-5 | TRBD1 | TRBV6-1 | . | TGTGCCAGCAGTGAAAAAGGGACAGTGCAGCCCCAGCATTTT | CASSEKGTVQPQHF
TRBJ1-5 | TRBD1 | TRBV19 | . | TGTGCCAGTAGTAGGGGACAGACACCGAATCAGCCCCAGCATTTT | CASSRGQTPNQPQHF
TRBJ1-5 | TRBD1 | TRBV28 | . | TGTGCCAGCAGTTTCTACTCGACAGGGTTGACTCAGCCCCAGCATTTT | CASSFYSTGLTQPQHF
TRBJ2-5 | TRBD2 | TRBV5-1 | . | TGCGCCAGCAGCTTGGGGACTAGCGGGACCCAGTACTTC | CASSLGTSGTQYF
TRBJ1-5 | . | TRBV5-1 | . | TGCGCCAGCAGCCCTACCACCGGACAAGCTAATCAGCCCCAGCATTTT | CASSPTTGQANQPQHF
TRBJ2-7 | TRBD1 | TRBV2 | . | TGTGCCAGCAGGCAGGACAGGGAGCACGGGCAGTACTTC | CASRQDREHGQYF
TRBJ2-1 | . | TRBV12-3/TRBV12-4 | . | TGTGCCAGCAGCAGCGGGTATGAGCAGTTCTTC | CASSSGYEQFF
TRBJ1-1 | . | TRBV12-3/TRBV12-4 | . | TGTGCCAGCACTCGGACAGATGAAGCTTTCTTT | CASTRTDEAFF
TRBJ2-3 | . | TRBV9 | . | TGTGCCAGCAGCCTAGGAGGAGAGGGGGCAGATACGCAGTATTTT | CASSLGGEGADTQYF
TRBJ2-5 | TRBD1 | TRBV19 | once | TGTGCCAGTAGTCCCGACAGGGGGCAGGTGGCAGAGACCCAGTACTTC | CASSPDRGQVAETQYF
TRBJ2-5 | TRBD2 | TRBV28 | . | TGTGCCAGCATTATGGGGCTAGCGGGAGTAGAGACCCAGTACTTC | CASIMGLAGVETQYF
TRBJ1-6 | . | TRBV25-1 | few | TGTGCCAGCAGTGCCCCTTTTAGGGGGAATCGACCTTCACCCCTCCACTTT | CASSAPFRGNRPSPLHF
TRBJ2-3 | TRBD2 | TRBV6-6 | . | TGTGCCAGCAACAGACTAGCAGTTAGCACAGATACGCAGTATTTT | CASNRLAVSTDTQYF